The clone carrying this T cell receptor beta chain was picked up many times. Its antigen is not identified. Diagnosis used clinical symptoms, serum thyroxine, TRAb, thyroid ultrasound and orbital computed tomography. This sample was included in a study of Graves' ophthalmopathy and Graves' hyperthyroidism. Background on the study: Peripheral blood sampling preceded any treatment and occurred at initial diagnosis.

Amplification of the TCR beta CDR3 regions used RNA transcripts (as template). First-round RT-PCR employed HTBI primers, with a second-round multiplex PCR after it. Using its own MiXCR run on the multiplex PCR reads, TCRdb lists one record per CDR3 protein. The table shows approximately 700,000 distinct CDR3 sequences, with under 50% occurring only once. Study findings and constraints: Most thyroid-expanded clonotypes exceeding 0.001 frequency were also found in blood. Progression of ophthalmopathy was predicted by the model with less than 71% sensitivity and around 77% specificity.

This CDR3 comprises 13 residues. Trimming took 5 bases from V and 6 from J; bases not matched to a gene: 7. Germline V gives CDR1 LNHNV, CDR2 YYDKDF (reference sequence). This clonotype was obtained from an adult man with Graves' ophthalmopathy. The chain uses TRBV15 and TRBJ2-7, with 7 bases matching TRBD1. The source material was peripheral blood. The CDR3 reads CATSPRTGAEQYF. In DNA form, the CDR3 reads TGTGCCACCAGCCCCCGGACAGGAGCCGAGCAGTACTTC.